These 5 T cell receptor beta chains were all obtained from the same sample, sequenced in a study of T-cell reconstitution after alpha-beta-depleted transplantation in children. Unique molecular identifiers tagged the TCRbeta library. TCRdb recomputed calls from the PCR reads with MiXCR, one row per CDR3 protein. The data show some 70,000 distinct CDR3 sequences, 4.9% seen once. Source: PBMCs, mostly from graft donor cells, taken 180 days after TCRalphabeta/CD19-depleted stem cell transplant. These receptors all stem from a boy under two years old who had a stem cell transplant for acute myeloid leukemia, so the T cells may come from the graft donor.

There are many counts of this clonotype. Here the CDR3 DNA reads TGCGCCAGCAGCTCCCCGAGGGTCCCCGATACGCAGTATTTT. Its translation is CASSSPRVPDTQYF. The chain carries TRBV5-1 and TRBJ2-3; weak D call: TRBD2 (5 bases). From germline, CDR1 is SGHRS and CDR2 YFSETQ. The ends were cut back, 3 bases at V and 6 bases at J, with 14 bases in the middle. This CDR3 is 14 amino acids long.

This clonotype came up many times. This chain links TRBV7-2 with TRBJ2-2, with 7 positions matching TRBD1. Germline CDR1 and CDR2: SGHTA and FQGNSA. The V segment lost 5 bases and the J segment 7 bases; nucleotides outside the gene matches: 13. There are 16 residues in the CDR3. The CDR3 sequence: CASSPGTARPIGELFF. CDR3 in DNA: TGTGCCAGCAGCCCTGGGACAGCTAGACCAATCGGGGAGCTGTTTTTT.

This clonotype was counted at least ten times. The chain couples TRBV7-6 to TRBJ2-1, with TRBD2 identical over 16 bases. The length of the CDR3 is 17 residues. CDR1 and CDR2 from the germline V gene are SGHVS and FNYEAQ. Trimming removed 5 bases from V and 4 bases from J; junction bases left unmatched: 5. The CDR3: CASSPGLAGGHYNEQFF. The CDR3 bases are TGTGCCAGCAGCCCGGGACTAGCGGGGGGGCATTACAATGAGCAGTTCTTC.

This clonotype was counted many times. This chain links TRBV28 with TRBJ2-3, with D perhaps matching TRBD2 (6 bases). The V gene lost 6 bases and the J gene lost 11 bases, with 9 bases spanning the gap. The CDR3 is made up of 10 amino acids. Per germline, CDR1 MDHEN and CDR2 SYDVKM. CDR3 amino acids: CASRGLRQYF. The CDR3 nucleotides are TGTGCCAGCAGGGGACTTAGGCAGTATTTT.

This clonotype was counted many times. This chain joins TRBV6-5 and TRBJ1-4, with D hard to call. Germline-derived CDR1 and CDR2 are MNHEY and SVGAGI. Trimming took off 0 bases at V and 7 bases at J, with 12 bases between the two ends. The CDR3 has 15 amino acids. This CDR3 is CASSYSTGVIEKLFF. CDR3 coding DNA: TGTGCCAGCAGTTACTCGACCGGAGTTATTGAAAAACTGTTTTTT.